One sample yielded the 2 T cell receptor beta chains listed below, sequenced in a study of patients and donors after allogeneic stem cell transplantation. Via MiXCR, TCRdb re-called the RT-PCR reads, giving one row per CDR3 protein. The sample consists of roughly 200,000 distinct CDR3 sequences, roughly 40% of them appearing once. Input material: blood, either unsorted or a sorted T cell fraction (not recorded which). These receptors all come from a human donor who was either an allogeneic HSCT recipient or a stem cell or donor lymphocyte infusion donor (not recorded which). It is not recorded whose cells these are; they may come from a transplant donor.

The chain uses TRBV7-2 and TRBJ2-3; 8 positions match TRBD1. The CDR3 length is 15 residues. Germline V gene sequence: CDR1 SGHTA, CDR2 FQGNSA. Trimming took 5 bases from V and 1 from J; bases not matched to a gene: 5. The CDR3 DNA reads TGTGCCAGCAGCCCCGACAGGGGACGCACAGATACGCAGTATTTT. It codes for CASSPDRGRTDTQYF.

V usage is TRBV28 and J usage is TRBJ1-1, with TRBD1 as a possible D gene (5 bases). The CDR3 consists of 12 residues. The germline V gene encodes CDR1 MDHEN and CDR2 SYDVKM. V was pared by 6 bases and J by 7 bases, with 12 bases between. The CDR3 DNA reads TGTGCCAGCAGCCCGACAGCCATTGAAGCTTTCTTT. It encodes CASSPTAIEAFF.